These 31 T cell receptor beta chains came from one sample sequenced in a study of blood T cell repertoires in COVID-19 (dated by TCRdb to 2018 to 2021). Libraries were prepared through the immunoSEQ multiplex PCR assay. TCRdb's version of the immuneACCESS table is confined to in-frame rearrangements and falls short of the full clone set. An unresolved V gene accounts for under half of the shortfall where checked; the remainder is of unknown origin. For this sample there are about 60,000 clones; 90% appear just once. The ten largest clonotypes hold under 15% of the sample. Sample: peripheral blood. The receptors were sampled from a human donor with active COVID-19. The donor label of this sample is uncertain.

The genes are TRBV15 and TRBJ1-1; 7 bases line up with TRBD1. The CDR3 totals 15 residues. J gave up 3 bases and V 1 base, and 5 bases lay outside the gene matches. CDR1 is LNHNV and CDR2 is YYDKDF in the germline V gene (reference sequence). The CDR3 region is CATSRAPTGYTEAFF. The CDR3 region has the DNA TGTGCCACCAGCAGAGCCCCGACAGGGTACACTGAAGCTTTCTTT.

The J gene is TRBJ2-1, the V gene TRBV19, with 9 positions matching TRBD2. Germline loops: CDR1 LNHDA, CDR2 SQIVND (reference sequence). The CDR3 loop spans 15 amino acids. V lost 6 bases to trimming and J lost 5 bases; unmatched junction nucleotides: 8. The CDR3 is CASRGGLAGDNEQFF. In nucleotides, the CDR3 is TGTGCCAGTAGAGGGGGGTTAGCGGGAGACAATGAGCAGTTCTTC.

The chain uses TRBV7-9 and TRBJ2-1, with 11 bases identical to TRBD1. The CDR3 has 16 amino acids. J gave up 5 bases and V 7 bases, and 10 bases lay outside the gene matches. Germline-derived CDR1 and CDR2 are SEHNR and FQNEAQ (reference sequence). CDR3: CASTWTGGNYNNEQFF. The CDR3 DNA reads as TGTGCCAGCACCTGGACAGGGGGCAATTATAACAATGAGCAGTTCTTC.

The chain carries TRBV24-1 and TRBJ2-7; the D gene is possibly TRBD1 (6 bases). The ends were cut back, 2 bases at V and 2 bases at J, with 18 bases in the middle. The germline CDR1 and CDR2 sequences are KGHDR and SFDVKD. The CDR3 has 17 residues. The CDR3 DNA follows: TGTGCCACCAGTGATTCCCTAGGACAGTATACTACCTACGAGCAGTACGTC. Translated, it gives CATSDSLGQYTTYEQYV.

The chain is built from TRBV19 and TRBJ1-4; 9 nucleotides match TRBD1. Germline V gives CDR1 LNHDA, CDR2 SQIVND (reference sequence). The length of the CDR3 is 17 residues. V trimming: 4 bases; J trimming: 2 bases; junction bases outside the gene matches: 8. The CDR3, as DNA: TGTGCCAGTAGTAGCGGGAGGACAGGGGATACTAATGAAAAACTGTTTTTT. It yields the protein CASSSGRTGDTNEKLFF.

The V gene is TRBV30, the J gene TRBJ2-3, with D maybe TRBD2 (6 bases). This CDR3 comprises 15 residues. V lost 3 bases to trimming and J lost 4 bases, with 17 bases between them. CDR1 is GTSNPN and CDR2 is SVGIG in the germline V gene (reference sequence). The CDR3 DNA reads TGTGCCTGGAGACGGGACTCCACCCCCGCAGATACGCAGTATTTT. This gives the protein CAWRRDSTPADTQYF.

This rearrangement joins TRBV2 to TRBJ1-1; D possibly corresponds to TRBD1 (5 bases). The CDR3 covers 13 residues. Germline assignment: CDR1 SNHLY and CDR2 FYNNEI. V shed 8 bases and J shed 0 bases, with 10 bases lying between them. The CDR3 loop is CASGDSLNTEAFF. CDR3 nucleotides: TGTGCCAGCGGAGACAGTTTGAACACTGAAGCTTTCTTT. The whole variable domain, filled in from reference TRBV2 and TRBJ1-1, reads EPEVTQTPSHQVTQMGQEVILRCVPISNHLYFYWYRQILGQKVEFLVSFYNNEISEKSEIFDDQFSVERPDGSNFTLKIRSTKLEDSAMYFCASGDSLNTEAFFGQGTRLTVV.

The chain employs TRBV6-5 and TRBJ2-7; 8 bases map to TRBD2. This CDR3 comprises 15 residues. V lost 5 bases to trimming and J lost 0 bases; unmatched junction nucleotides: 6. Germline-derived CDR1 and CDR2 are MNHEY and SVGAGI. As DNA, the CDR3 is TGTGCCAGCAGTCCCCTAGCGGGCCTCTCCTACGAGCAGTACTTC. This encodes CASSPLAGLSYEQYF.

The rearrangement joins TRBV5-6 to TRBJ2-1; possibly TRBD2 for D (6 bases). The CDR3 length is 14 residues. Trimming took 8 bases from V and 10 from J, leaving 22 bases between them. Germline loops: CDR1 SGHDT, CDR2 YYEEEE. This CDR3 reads CASFRLATGEEQFF. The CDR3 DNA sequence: TGTGCCAGTTTTAGGCTAGCGACCGGGGAGGAGCAGTTCTTC.

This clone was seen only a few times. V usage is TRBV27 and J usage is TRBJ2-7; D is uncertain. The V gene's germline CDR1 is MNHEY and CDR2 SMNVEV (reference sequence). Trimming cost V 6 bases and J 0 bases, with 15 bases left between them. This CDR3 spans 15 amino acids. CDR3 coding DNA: TGTGCCAGCAGCTACAGTCCTTCCCCCTCCTACGAGCAGTACTTC. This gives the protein CASSYSPSPSYEQYF.

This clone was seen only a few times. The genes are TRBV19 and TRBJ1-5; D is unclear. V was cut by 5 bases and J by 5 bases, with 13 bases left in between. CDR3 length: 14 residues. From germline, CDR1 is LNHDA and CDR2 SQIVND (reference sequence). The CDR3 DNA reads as TGTGCCAGTAGTCCCGGGGTTTTTTATCAGCCCCAGCATTTT. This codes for CASSPGVFYQPQHF.

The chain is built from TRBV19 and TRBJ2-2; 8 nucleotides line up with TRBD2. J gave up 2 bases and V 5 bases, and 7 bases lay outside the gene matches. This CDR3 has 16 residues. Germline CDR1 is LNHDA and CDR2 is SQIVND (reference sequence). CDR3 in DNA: TGTGCCAGTAGTTGGGCGGGGGGTCAAAACACCGGGGAGCTGTTTTTT. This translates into CASSWAGGQNTGELFF.

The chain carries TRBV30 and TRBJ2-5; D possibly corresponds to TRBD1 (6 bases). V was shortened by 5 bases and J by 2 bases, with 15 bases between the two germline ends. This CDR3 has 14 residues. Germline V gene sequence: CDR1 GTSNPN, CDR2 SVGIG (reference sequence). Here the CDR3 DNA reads TGTGCCTGGGGCGTTGGGGGCCCTCAAGAGACCCAGTACTTC. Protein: CAWGVGGPQETQYF.

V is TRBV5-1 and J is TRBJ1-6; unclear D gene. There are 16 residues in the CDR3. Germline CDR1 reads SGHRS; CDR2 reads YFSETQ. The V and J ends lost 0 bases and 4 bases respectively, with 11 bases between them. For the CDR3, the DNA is TGCGCCAGCAGCTTGGTTGGGAGGGAGTATAATTCACCCCTCCACTTT. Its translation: CASSLVGREYNSPLHF.

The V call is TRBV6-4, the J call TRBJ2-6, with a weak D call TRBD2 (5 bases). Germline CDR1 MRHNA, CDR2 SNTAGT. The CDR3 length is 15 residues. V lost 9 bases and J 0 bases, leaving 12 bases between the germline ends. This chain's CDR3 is CARKDGDSGANVLTF. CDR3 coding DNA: TGTGCCAGGAAAGACGGGGACTCTGGGGCCAACGTCCTGACTTTC.

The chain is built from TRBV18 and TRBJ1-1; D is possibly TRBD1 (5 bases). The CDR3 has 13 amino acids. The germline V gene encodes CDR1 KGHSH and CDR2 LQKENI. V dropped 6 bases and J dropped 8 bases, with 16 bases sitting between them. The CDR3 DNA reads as TGTGCCAGCTCCCCAGACAGTACGGAGGAAGCTTTCTTT. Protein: CASSPDSTEEAFF.

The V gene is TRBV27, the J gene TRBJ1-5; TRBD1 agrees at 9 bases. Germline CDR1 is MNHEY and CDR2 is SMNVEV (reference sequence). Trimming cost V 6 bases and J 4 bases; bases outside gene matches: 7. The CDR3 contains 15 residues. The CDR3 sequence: CASRPGQGWNQPQHF. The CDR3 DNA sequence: TGTGCCAGCAGACCGGGACAGGGTTGGAATCAGCCCCAGCATTTT.

Here the CDR3 reads CASSQTGLAEPYEQYF. In DNA form, the CDR3 reads TGCGCCAGCAGCCAGACGGGACTAGCGGAGCCCTACGAGCAGTACTTC. This rearrangement joins TRBV4-1 to TRBJ2-7; TRBD2 matches 11 bases. V lost 3 bases, J lost 2 bases, and 6 bases stayed unmatched. The CDR3 has 16 amino acids. The V gene's germline CDR1 is MGHRA and CDR2 YSYEKL.

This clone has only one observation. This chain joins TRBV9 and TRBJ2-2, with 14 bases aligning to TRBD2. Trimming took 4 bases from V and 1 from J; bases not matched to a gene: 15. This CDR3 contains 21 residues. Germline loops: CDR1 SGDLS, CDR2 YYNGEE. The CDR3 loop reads CASSRPTAGLAGVENTGELFF. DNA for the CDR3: TGTGCCAGCAGCAGACCAACCGCGGGACTAGCGGGAGTGGAGAACACCGGGGAGCTGTTTTTT.

In DNA form, the CDR3 reads TGCGCCAGCAGTCGTCCGGGGTCCTACGAGCAGTACTTC. Translating gives CASSRPGSYEQYF. This rearrangement joins TRBV10-1 to TRBJ2-7, with D tentatively TRBD2 (5 bases). V lost 5 bases and J 1 base, leaving 9 bases between the germline ends. CDR3 length: 13 amino acids. Germline V gives CDR1 WNHNN, CDR2 SYGVQD (reference sequence).

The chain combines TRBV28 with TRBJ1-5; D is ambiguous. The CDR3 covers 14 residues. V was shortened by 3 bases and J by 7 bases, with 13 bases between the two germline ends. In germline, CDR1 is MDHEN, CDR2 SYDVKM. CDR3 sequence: CASSFAGLDQPQHF. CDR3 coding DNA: TGTGCCAGCAGTTTTGCGGGGTTGGACCAGCCCCAGCATTTT.

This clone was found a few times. The CDR3 DNA reads TGTGCCAGCAGCCAAAGGGTAGGGGCGAGCTCCTACGAGCAGTACTTC. Amino acids: CASSQRVGASSYEQYF. This chain links TRBV7-9 with TRBJ2-7; TRBD1 might be the D (5 bases). CDR1 is SEHNR, CDR2 FQNEAQ, per germline (reference sequence). Trimming removed 5 bases at V and 0 bases at J, with 17 bases between. CDR3 size: 16 residues.

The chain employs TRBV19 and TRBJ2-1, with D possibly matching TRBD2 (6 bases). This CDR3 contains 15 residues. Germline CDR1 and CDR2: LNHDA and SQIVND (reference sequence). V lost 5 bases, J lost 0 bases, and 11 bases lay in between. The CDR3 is CASSLLARSYNEQFF. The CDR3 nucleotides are TGTGCCAGTAGTCTCCTAGCGCGCTCCTACAATGAGCAGTTCTTC.

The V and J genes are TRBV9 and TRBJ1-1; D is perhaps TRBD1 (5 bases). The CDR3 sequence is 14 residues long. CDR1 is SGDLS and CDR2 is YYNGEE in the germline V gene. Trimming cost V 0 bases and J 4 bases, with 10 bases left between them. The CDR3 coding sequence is TGTGCCAGCAGCGTAGGGACAACGGGCACTGAAGCTTTCTTT. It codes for CASSVGTTGTEAFF.

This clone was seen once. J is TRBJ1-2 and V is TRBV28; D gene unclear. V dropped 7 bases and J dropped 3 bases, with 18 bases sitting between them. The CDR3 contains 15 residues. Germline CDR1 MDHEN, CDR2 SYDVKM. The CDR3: CASTSPGGEDYGYTF. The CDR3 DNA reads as TGTGCCAGCACCTCTCCCGGCGGGGAGGACTATGGCTACACCTTC.

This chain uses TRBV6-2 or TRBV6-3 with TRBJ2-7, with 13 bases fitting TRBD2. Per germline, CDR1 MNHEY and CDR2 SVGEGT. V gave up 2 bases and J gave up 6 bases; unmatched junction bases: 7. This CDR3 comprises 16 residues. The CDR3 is CASSYQLAGGPGEQYF. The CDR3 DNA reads TGTGCCAGCAGTTACCAACTAGCGGGAGGGCCTGGCGAGCAGTACTTC.

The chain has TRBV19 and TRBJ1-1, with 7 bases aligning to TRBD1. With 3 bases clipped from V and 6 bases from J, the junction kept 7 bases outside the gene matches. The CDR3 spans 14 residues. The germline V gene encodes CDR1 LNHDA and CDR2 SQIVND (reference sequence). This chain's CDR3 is CASSMGVTGSEAFF. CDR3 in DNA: TGTGCCAGTAGTATGGGGGTGACAGGGTCTGAAGCTTTCTTT.

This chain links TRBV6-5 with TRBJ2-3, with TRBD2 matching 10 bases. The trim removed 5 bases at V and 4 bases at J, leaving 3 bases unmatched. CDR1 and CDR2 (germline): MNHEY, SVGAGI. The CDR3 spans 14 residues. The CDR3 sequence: CASSLAGDPDTQYF. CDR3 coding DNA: TGTGCCAGCAGTCTAGCGGGGGACCCAGATACGCAGTATTTT.

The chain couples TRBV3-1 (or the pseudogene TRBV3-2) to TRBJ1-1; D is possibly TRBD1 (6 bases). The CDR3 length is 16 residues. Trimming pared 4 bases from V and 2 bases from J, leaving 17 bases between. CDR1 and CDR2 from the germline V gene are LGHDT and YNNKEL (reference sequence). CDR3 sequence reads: CASSPAGAIGNTEAFF. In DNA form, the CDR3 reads TGTGCCAGCAGCCCCGCGGGGGCGATTGGAAACACTGAAGCTTTCTTT.

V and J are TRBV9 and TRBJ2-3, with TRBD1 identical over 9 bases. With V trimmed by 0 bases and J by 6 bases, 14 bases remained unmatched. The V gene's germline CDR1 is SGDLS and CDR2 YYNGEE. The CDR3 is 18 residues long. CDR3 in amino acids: CASSVGPGQGMVGDTQYF. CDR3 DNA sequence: TGTGCCAGCAGCGTAGGCCCAGGACAGGGGATGGTGGGGGATACGCAGTATTTT.

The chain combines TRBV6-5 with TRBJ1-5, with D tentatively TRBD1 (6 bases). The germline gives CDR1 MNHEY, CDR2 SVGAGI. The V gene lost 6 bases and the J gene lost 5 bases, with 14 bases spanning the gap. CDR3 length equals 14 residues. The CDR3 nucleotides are TGTGCCAGCAGACCCGACAGGTCTTATCAGCCCCAGCATTTT. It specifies CASRPDRSYQPQHF.